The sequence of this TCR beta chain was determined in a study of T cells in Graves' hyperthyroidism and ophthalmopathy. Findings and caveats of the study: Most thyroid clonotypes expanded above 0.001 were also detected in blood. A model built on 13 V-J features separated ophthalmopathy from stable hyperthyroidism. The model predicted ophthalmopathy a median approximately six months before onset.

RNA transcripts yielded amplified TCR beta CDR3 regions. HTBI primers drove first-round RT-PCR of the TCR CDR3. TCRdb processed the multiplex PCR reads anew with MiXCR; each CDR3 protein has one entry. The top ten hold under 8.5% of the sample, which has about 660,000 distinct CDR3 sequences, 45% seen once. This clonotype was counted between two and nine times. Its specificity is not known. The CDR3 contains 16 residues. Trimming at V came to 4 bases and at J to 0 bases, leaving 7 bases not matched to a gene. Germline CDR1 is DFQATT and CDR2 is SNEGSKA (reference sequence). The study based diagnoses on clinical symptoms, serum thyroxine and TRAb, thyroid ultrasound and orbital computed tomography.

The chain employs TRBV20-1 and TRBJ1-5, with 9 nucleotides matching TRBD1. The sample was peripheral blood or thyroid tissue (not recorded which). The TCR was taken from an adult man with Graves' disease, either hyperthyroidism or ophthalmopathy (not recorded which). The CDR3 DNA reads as TGCAGTGCTAAACAGGGGGCTGAACATAGCAATCAGCCCCAGCATTTT. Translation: CSAKQGAEHSNQPQHF.